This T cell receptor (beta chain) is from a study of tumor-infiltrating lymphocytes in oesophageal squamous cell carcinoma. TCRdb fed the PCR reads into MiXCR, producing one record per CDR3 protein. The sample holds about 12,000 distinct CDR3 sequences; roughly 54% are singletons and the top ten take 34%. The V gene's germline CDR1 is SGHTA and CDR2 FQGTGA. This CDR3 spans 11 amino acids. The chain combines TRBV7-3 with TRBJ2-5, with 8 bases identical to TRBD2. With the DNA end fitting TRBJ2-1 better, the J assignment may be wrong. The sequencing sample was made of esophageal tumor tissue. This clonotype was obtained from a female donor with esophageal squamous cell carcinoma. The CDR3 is CASSSSGEQFF. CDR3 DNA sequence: TGTGCCAGCAGCTCTAGCGGGGAGCAGTTCTTC.